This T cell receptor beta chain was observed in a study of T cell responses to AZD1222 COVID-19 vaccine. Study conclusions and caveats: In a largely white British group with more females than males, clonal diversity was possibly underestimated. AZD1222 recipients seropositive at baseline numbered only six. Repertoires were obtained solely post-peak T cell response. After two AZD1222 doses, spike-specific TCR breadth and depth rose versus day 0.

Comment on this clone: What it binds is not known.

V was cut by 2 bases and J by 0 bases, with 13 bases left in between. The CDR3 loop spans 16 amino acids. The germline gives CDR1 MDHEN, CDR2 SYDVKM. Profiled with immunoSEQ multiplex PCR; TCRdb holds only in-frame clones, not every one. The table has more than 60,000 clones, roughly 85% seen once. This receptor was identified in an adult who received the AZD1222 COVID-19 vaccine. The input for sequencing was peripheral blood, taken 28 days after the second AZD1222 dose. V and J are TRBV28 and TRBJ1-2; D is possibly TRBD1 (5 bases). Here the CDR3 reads CASSLVGGITNYGYTF. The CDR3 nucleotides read TGTGCCAGCAGTTTAGTGGGGGGGATCACTAACTATGGCTACACCTTC.